This record concerns one TCR beta chain sequence. The target of this receptor is not known. Base qualities are not provided; no much larger clone lies one nucleotide away. This entry belongs to a study of post-analysis software for immune sequencing data (dated by TCRdb to 2014 to 2015). Regarding the study in general: The recorded disease courses included relapsing-remitting, secondary progressive and progressive-relapsing multiple sclerosis, and some patients had no subtype annotation. Patient repertoires were compared against roughly 10 previously published healthy control repertoires from donors aged about 6 to 26 years. A subset of samples was prepared in parallel using single-end sample barcoding, then pooled and co-amplified after Illumina adapter ligation.

The method was PCR. Reads for this sample came from an Illumina HiSeq 2500. To reduce PCR and sequencing biases, unique molecular identifiers were built into the TCR beta cDNA libraries. Per 1 to 10 million input T cells, approximately 500,000 cDNA molecules were obtained, such that each molecule approximated one T cell. The patient libraries were prepared and sequenced with the same protocol used for the earlier healthy control dataset. Within a given batch, samples were prepared together, multiplexed and sequenced on the same HiSeq lane. The study's processing was this. Raw barcoded reads were processed with MIGEC, and single-read molecular identifier groups were discarded before consensus assembly and CDR3 extraction. VDJtools was used for post-analysis of the clonotype tables, with diversity normalized by down-sampling every dataset to the smallest sample size. To correct batch-related cross-sample contamination, repertoire overlap clustering matched CDR3 amino acid sequences but not nucleotide sequences. In TCRdb, the public reads were trimmed at Q25 with fastp and aligned with MiXCR, with productive beta chains retained. Under each unique CDR3 protein, matching rows form one entry showing the most common genes and DNA. TCRdb's processing, not the study's, gives the V and J calls here. The sample yields about 500,000 distinct CDR3 sequences; roughly 45% were counted once. The ten most abundant clones make up 12% of the sample.

Findings and caveats that apply to the study as a whole: A handful of TRBV segments, including TRBV5-6, TRBV5-1 and TRBV20-1, were significantly more frequent in patients than controls. When samples were clustered directly using the F measure, samples prepared in the same batch co-clustered strongly, which prompted a batch-effect correction. Compared with controls, multiple sclerosis patients had significantly lower normalized Chao1 diversity, a finding suggesting substantial peripheral T-cell clonal expansion. The control group was slightly older than the multiple sclerosis patient group.

V is clipped by 0 bases and J by 3 bases, and the sequence between their germline boundaries is 11 bases long. The CDR3 runs 15 amino acids, cysteine and phenylalanine included. The kept DNA is CDR3 alone, 45 bases in frame from the first base. The germline V gene sets CDR1 to LGHNA and CDR2 to YSLEER. To demonstrate the VDJtools post-analysis software, the study profiled TCR beta repertoires from the peripheral blood of about 13 young patients with multiple sclerosis. Multiple sclerosis patients were children and adolescents aged about 6 to 17 years. The V and J segments used are TRBV4-3 and TRBJ1-2, and the D gene may be TRBD1, 5 bases matching. The receptor's source is a girl between 10 and 17 years old with multiple sclerosis. The sequenced sample was blood. Here the CDR3 is given as CASSQEQVLDYGYTF. The DNA sequence is TGCGCCAGCAGCCAAGAACAGGTCCTTGACTATGGCTACACCTTC.